These 10 T cell receptor beta chains were all obtained from the same sample, sequenced in a study of radiotherapy plus CTLA-4 blockade in lung cancer. TCRdb's table, derived via immunoSEQ multiplex PCR, lists solely in-frame clones and lacks some. The table lists roughly 50,000 clones, roughly three quarters of them singletons. The starting material was peripheral blood, obtained from a patient treated with radiotherapy plus ipilimumab. These receptors originate from a human donor with non-small cell lung cancer who had stable disease on radiotherapy plus ipilimumab.

The CDR3 region has the DNA TGTGCCAGCAGTTACTTAGGTAGCAATCAGCCCCAGCATTTT. The encoded protein is CASSYLGSNQPQHF. This chain connects TRBV6-6 to TRBJ1-5; D gene unclear. The germline V and J ends were trimmed by 1 base and 0 bases, with 4 bases remaining between them. This CDR3 region has 14 residues. Germline V lookup: CDR1 MNHNY, CDR2 SVGAGI (reference sequence).

The CDR3 region has the DNA TGTGCCAGCAGCTTCCTCGGAGTGAACACTGAAGCTTTCTTT. Amino acids: CASSFLGVNTEAFF. J is TRBJ1-1 and V is TRBV5-5; no clear D. The CDR3 runs to 14 residues. Germline CDR1 reads SGHKS; CDR2 reads YYEKEE (reference sequence). V was pared by 2 bases and J by 0 bases, with 8 bases between.

The chain joins TRBV18 to TRBJ1-4; D is uncertain. Trimming shortened V by 4 bases and J by 0 bases, and 12 bases separated the two germline ends. The CDR3 has 16 residues. Germline loops: CDR1 KGHSH, CDR2 LQKENI. CDR3 nucleotide sequence: TGTGCCAGCTCACGGGAGCACGGGGCAACTAATGAAAAACTGTTTTTT. The encoded protein is CASSREHGATNEKLFF.

The chain recombines TRBV4-2 with TRBJ1-1; D is unresolved. The CDR3 has 12 amino acids. Looked up from germline, CDR1 is LGHNA and CDR2 is YNFKEQ. V gave up 0 bases and J gave up 5 bases, with 4 bases separating them. The chain's CDR3 is CASSQDRTEAFF. CDR3 in DNA: TGTGCCAGCAGCCAAGATCGAACTGAAGCTTTCTTT.

This sequence joins TRBV5-8 and TRBJ1-3, with unresolved D. The CDR3 is 16 residues long. V was shortened by 0 bases and J by 0 bases, with 10 bases between the two germline ends. CDR1 and CDR2 (germline): SGHTS, YDEGEE. DNA of the CDR3: TGTGCCAGCAGCTTGGAGCCGAAGTCCTCTGGAAACACCATATATTTT. The encoded protein is CASSLEPKSSGNTIYF.

The rearrangement uses TRBV19 and TRBJ1-6, with 7 nucleotides matching TRBD1. Looked up from germline, CDR1 is LNHDA and CDR2 is SQIVND (reference sequence). The V gene end was trimmed by 10 bases and the J gene end by 5 bases; junction bases not matched to a gene: 8. This CDR3 contains 14 residues. The chain's CDR3 is CATRQGVHNSPLHF. The CDR3 DNA reads as TGTGCCACTCGACAGGGCGTCCATAATTCACCCCTCCACTTT.

J is TRBJ1-2 and V is TRBV7-9; D remains unclear. This CDR3 is 12 amino acids long. V was cut by 3 bases and J by 3 bases, with 5 bases left in between. Germline CDR1 is SEHNR and CDR2 is FQNEAQ (reference sequence). The CDR3 DNA reads TGTGCCAGCAGCTTTGCGGACTATGGCTACACCTTC. This encodes CASSFADYGYTF.

This clone came up a few times. The J gene is TRBJ2-7, the V gene TRBV10-3, with a possible D match to TRBD1 (6 bases). This CDR3 spans 13 amino acids. Trimming took 2 bases from V and 3 from J, leaving 8 bases between them. The germline CDR1 and CDR2 sequences are ENHRY and SYGVKD. Here the CDR3 reads CAISEGDNYEQYV. As DNA, the CDR3 is TGTGCCATCAGTGAGGGGGACAACTACGAGCAGTACGTC.

The chain combines TRBV27 with TRBJ1-5, with D maybe TRBD1 (6 bases). In germline, CDR1 is MNHEY, CDR2 SMNVEV (reference sequence). Trimming removed 0 bases at V and 2 bases at J, with 11 bases between. This CDR3 is built from 16 residues. CDR3 nucleotides: TGTGCCAGCAGTTTATCGGCGGGGGGGCGCAATCAGCCCCAGCATTTT. This gives the protein CASSLSAGGRNQPQHF.

The chain carries TRBV5-6 and TRBJ1-4; D gene unclear. Looked up from germline, CDR1 is SGHDT and CDR2 is YYEEEE. This CDR3 has 15 residues. With 0 bases removed from V and 6 bases from J, the gap between germline ends came to 12 bases. As DNA, the CDR3 is TGTGCCAGCAGCTTGGTGGGCAGGACTGATGAAAAACTGTTTTTT. This encodes CASSLVGRTDEKLFF.